Sequencing of this TCR beta chain was carried out in a study of spatial heterogeneity in lung cancer. Regarding the study as a whole: Higher tumor mutation counts went along with higher counts of expanded intratumoral alpha and beta TCRs.

V was cut by 0 bases and J by 0 bases, with 8 bases left in between. This CDR3 is 15 amino acids long. The germline gives CDR1 SGHRS, CDR2 YFSETQ. TCRdb fed the 5' RACE reads into MiXCR, producing one record per CDR3 protein. The data contain about 10,000 distinct CDR3 sequences, approximately 50% of them singletons. Sample time point: sample taken at primary tumor resection. Details on this clonotype: What it binds is unknown. Little can be read into the size of this beta chain, an off-target read in a library designed for alpha chains.

This chain connects TRBV5-1 to TRBJ2-3; D is unresolved. The receptor's source is a female donor with early-stage non-small cell lung cancer. Source: lung tumor tissue, taken at surgery. CDR3 loop: CASSLEARSTDTQYF. CDR3 in DNA: TGCGCCAGCAGCTTGGAAGCCAGAAGCACAGATACGCAGTATTTT. Together with reference TRBV5-1 and TRBJ2-3, the CDR3 gives the full variable domain: KAGVTQTPRYLIKTRGQQVTLSCSPISGHRSVSWYQQTPGQGLQFLFEYFSETQRNKGNFPGRFSGRQFSNSRSEMNVSTLELGDSALYLCASSLEARSTDTQYFGPGTRLTVL.